The present TCR beta chain was sequenced within a study of T-cell memory formation after mild COVID-19. Germline V gene lookup returns CDR1 LGHDT and CDR2 YNNKEL (reference sequence). CDR3 length equals 16 residues. Trimming cost V 4 bases and J 2 bases; bases outside gene matches: 8. This clonotype was seen a few times. Each CDR3 protein gets one entry after TCRdb re-called the 5' RACE reads with MiXCR. The table has hundreds of thousands of distinct CDR3 sequences, roughly 23% seen once; the top ten hold roughly an eighth. The chain has TRBV3-1 and TRBJ1-3; 7 bases agree with TRBD1. The receptor's source is an adult woman who had mild COVID-19 (a few samples of this study predate the infection). Cell type and time point are not known. Specimen: PBMCs or a T cell subset sorted from them (not recorded which). The CDR3 nucleotides read TGTGCCAGCAGCCCGACGACAGGGAACCCTGGAAACACCATATATTTT. Its translation: CASSPTTGNPGNTIYF.